This T cell receptor beta chain appears in the sequencing data of a study of blood T cell repertoires in COVID-19. Study summary: T cells, B-cell-depleted T cells, or PBMCs supplied cDNA or gDNA.

CDR3 length equals 17 residues. With 0 bases clipped from V and 7 bases from J, the junction kept 11 bases outside the gene matches. In germline, CDR1 is LGHNA, CDR2 YNFKEQ. Per the authors' pipeline: The authors estimated nucleated cell counts from reference gene primer amplification. Clones were sequenced by immunoSEQ multiplex PCR, and TCRdb holds only the in-frame ones, with some missing. V and J calls plus clone size are reproduced from that table; the DNA served to infer D and trimming. Of 25,000 to 40,000 clones in the sample, about 85% were seen once. Sequencing was carried out using peripheral blood. The sequence was collected from an older woman with active COVID-19. The chain joins TRBV4-2 to TRBJ2-2; TRBD2 matches at 7 bases. DNA for the CDR3: TGTGCCAGCAGCCAAGATGGTGGGCGGGAGCGCCACGGGGAGCTGTTTTTT. Amino acids: CASSQDGGRERHGELFF.